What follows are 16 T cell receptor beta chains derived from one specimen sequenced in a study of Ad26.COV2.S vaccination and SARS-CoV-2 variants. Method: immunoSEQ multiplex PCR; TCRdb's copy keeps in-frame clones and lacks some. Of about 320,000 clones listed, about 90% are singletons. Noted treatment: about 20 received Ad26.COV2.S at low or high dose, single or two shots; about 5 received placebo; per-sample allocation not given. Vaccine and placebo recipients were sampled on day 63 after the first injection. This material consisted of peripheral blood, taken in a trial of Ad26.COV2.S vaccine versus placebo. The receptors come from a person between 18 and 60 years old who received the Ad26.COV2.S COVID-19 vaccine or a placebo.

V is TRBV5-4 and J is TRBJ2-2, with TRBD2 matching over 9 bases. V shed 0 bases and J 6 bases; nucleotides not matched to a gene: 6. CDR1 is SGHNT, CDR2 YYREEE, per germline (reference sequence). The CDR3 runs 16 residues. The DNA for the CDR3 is TGTGCCAGCAGCTTGGAGGGACTAGCCATTTCCGGGGAGCTGTTTTTT. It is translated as CASSLEGLAISGELFF. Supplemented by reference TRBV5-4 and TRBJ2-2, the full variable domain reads ETGVTQSPTHLIKTRGQQVTLRCSSQSGHNTVSWYQQALGQGPQFIFQYYREEENGRGNFPPRFSGLQFPNYSSELNVNALELDDSALYLCASSLEGLAISGELFFGEGSRLTVL.

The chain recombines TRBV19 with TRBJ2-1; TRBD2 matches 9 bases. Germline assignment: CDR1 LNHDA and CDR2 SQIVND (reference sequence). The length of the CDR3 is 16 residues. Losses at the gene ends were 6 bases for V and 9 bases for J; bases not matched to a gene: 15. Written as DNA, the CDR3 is TGTGCCAGTAGCACCGTTGTAGGGCGGGGGGGAGGTGAGCAGTTCTTC. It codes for CASSTVVGRGGGEQFF. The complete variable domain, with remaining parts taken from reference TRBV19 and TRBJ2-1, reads DGGITQSPKYLFRKEGQNVTLSCEQNLNHDAMYWYRQDPGQGLRLIYYSQIVNDFQKGDIAEGYSVSREKKESFPLTVTSAQKNPTAFYLCASSTVVGRGGGEQFFGPGTRLTVL.

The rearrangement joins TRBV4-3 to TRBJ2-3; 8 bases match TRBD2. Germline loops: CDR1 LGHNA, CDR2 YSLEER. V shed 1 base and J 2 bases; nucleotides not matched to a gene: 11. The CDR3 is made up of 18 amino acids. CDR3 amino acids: CASSQGMREAPFTDTQYF. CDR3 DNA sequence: TGCGCCAGCAGCCAAGGGATGCGGGAGGCCCCCTTCACAGATACGCAGTATTTT.

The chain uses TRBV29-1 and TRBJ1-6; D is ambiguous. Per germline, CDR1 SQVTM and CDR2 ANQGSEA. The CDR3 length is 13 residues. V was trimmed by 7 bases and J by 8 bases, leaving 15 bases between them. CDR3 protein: CSAMDGWDSPLHF. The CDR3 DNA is TGCAGCGCAATGGACGGGTGGGATTCACCCCTCCACTTT.

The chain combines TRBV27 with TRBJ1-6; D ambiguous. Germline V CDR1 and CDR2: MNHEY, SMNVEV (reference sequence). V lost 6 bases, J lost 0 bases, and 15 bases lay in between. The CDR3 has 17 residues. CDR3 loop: CASSPTTLSSYNSPLHF. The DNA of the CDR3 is TGTGCCAGCAGCCCTACCACCCTGAGCTCCTATAATTCACCCCTCCACTTT.

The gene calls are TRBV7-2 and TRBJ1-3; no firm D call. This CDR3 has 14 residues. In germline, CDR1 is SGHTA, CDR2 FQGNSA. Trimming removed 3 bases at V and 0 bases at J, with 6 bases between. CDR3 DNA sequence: TGTGCCAGCAGCTTGGACCTCTCTGGAAACACCATATATTTT. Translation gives CASSLDLSGNTIYF.

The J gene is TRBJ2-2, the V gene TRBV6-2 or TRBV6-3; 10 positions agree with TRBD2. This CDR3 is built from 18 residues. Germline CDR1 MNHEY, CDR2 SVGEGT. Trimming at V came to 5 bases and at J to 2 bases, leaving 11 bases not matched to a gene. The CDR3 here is CASSPIAGGRGNTGELFF. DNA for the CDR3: TGTGCCAGCAGTCCAATAGCGGGAGGCCGAGGAAACACCGGGGAGCTGTTTTTT.

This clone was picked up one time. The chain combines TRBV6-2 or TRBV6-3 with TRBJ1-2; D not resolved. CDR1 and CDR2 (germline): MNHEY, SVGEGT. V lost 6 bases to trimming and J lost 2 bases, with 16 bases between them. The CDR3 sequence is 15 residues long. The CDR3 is CASSPVVLWNYGYTF. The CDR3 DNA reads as TGTGCCAGCAGCCCCGTCGTGCTGTGGAACTATGGCTACACCTTC.

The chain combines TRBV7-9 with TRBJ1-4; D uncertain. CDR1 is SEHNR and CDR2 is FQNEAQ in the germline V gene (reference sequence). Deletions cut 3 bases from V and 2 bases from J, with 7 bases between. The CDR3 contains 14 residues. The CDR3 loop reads CASSFGLTNEKLFF. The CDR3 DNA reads TGTGCCAGCAGCTTTGGACTTACTAATGAAAAACTGTTTTTT.

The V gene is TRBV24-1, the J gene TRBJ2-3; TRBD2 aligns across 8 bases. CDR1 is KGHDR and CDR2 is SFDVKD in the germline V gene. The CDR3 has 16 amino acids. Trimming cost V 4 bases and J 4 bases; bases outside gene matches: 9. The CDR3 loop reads CATSEPGGALADTQYF. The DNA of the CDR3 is TGTGCCACCAGTGAACCCGGGGGGGCCTTGGCAGATACGCAGTATTTT.

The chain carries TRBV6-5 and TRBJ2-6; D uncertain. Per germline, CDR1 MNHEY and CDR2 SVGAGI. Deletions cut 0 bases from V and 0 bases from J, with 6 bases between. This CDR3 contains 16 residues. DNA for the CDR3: TGTGCCAGCAGTTACTCGACGGACTCTGGGGCCAACGTCCTGACTTTC. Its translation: CASSYSTDSGANVLTF.

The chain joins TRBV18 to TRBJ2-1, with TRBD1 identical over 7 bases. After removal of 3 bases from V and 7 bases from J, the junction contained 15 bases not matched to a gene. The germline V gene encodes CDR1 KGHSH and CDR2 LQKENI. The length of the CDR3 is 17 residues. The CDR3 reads CASSPKTGLALSNEQFF. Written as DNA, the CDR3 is TGTGCCAGCTCACCCAAGACAGGGCTAGCCCTATCTAATGAGCAGTTCTTC. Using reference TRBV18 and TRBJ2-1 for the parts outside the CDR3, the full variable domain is NAGVMQNPRHLVRRRGQEARLRCSPMKGHSHVYWYRQLPEEGLKFMVYLQKENIIDESGMPKERFSAEFPKEGPSILRIQQVVRGDSAAYFCASSPKTGLALSNEQFFGPGTRLTVL.

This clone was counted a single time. The CDR3 region is CASSIIDWSSYNEQFF. CDR3 in DNA: TGTGCCAGCAGTATCATCGACTGGAGCTCCTACAATGAGCAGTTCTTC. The chain recombines TRBV6-2 or TRBV6-3 with TRBJ2-1; no clear D gene. There are 16 residues in the CDR3. The V end was cut by 5 bases, the J end by 0 bases, with 14 bases between. Germline-derived CDR1 and CDR2 are MNHEY and SVGEGT.

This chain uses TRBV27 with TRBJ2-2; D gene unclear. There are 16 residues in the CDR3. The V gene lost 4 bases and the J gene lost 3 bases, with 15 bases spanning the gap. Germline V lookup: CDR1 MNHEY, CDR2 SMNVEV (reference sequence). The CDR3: CASSSMLARDTGELFF. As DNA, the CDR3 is TGTGCCAGCAGTTCTATGCTGGCCCGGGACACCGGGGAGCTGTTTTTT.

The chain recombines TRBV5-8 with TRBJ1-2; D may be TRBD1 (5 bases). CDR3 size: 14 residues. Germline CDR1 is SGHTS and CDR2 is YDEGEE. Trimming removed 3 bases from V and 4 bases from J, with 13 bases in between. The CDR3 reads CASSWGAGIYGYTF. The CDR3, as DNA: TGTGCCAGCAGCTGGGGTGCAGGGATCTATGGCTACACCTTC.

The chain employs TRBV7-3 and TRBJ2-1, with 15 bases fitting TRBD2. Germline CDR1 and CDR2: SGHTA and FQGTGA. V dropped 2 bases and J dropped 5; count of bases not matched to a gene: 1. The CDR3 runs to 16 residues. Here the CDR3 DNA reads TGTGCCAGCAGCTTAGGACTAGCGGGAGGGGACAATGAGCAGTTCTTC. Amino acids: CASSLGLAGGDNEQFF. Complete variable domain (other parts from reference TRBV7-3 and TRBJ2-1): GAGVSQTPSNKVTEKGKYVELRCDPISGHTALYWYRQSLGQGPEFLIYFQGTGAADDSGLPNDRFFAVRPEGSVSTLKIQRTERGDSAVYLCASSLGLAGGDNEQFFGPGTRLTVL.